The TCR beta chain under discussion was sequenced for a study of blood T cells in healthy people across ages. Findings of the study overall: Considered underestimates were the diversity estimates obtained from one million T cells.

This clonotype was observed many times. Its cognate antigen is unknown. CDR3 length: 15 amino acids. Looked up from germline, CDR1 is SGHRS and CDR2 is YFSETQ. Trimming took off 5 bases at V and 1 base at J, with 12 bases between the two ends. A second PCR of about 7 to 11 cycles used a sample-barcoded 5' primer and a J-beta primer mix. Each cDNA molecule was tagged by a template-switch adaptor that had 12 random nucleotides. Per sample, CDR3-containing paired-end reads numbered at least 2.5 million. A single record per CDR3 protein comes from TCRdb applying MiXCR to the 5' RACE reads. Of around 650,000 distinct CDR3 sequences in the sample, approximately 29% were seen once. With each sample, at least 5 micrograms of total RNA were extracted.

Sequencing was performed on blood. This chain joins TRBV5-1 and TRBJ2-2; D is undetermined. The TCR originated in a woman aged 80 or over in good health. The DNA for the CDR3 is TGCGCCAGCAGTCCAAGCAGCCGGAACACCGGGGAGCTGTTTTTT. Its protein is CASSPSSRNTGELFF.